This T cell receptor (beta chain) was profiled in a study of graft-versus-host responses after intestinal transplantation. Overall study context: Recipients across the board were started on anti-thymocyte globulin induction, then kept on tacrolimus and steroids for two to three years. Overall study results and limits: Analysis identified GvH clones in recipient marrow, with some appearing first in ileum or blood.

Assay used: immunoSEQ multiplex PCR; TCRdb lists only in-frame clones, some missing. The table has roughly 100,000 clones, 93% seen once. This clone was observed once. What it recognizes is unknown. Specimen: unstimulated CD8+ T cells sorted from spleen or lymph node cells, collected before intestinal transplant. The TCR sequence derives from a human donor who received an intestinal transplant.

The CDR3 region has the DNA TGCGCCACCCACGAGGGTCTGAACACTGAAGCTTTCTTT. It specifies CATHEGLNTEAFF. The chain joins TRBV10-2 to TRBJ1-1; no definite D call. V shed 10 bases and J shed 0 bases, with 12 bases lying between them. The CDR3 contains 13 residues. Germline CDR1 and CDR2: WSHSY and SAAADI.